Reported below is one T cell receptor beta chain. Its cognate antigen is unknown. Germline V gene sequence: CDR1 MGHRA, CDR2 YSYEKL. The ends lost 4 bases at V and 2 bases at J; junction bases unmatched: 7. The CDR3 covers 15 residues. TCRdb ran MiXCR on the reads and lists one entry per CDR3 protein. Of about 770,000 distinct CDR3 sequences in the sample, 25% to 30% were seen once. This entry comes from a study of T cell repertoires in cytomegalovirus infection. This chain links TRBV4-1 with TRBJ2-7; 8 positions agree with TRBD1. This receptor was identified in a human donor in good health (CMV status not recorded). Some clones in this sample may be carry-over from other donors' samples. Sequenced here: cultured CD8+ T cells from PBMCs, sampled from culture after CMV antigen stimulation. CDR3 in amino acids: CASSPGQGTPYEQYF. Here the CDR3 DNA reads TGCGCCAGCAGCCCCGGACAGGGAACCCCCTACGAGCAGTACTTC.